The entry that follows covers one T cell receptor (beta chain) sequence. This entry belongs to a study of blood T cell repertoires in COVID-19. In the study overall: The United States, Italy and Spain were the sources of the acute and convalescent COVID-19 samples. PBMCs, B-cell-depleted T cells, or T cells were the source of the cDNA or gDNA that made up the material.

V was shortened by 0 bases and J by 0 bases, with 8 bases between the two germline ends. CDR3 size: 15 residues. Germline assignment: CDR1 LNHDA and CDR2 SQIVND (reference sequence). Per the study methods: By means of reference gene primer amplification, nucleated cell counts were estimated. Data came from immunoSEQ multiplex PCR; TCRdb stores just in-frame clones and leaves some out. V and J calls and clone size come straight from that table; D and trimming were deduced from the DNA. The profile shows fewer than 180,000 clones, 65% to 90% of them singletons. The V call is TRBV19, the J call TRBJ1-1; D is unresolved. Sequenced material: peripheral blood. The TCR sequence derives from a man aged 70 or older with acute or convalescent COVID-19. The CDR3 is CASSIDWALNTEAFF. The CDR3 bases are TGTGCCAGTAGTATAGATTGGGCCCTGAACACTGAAGCTTTCTTT.